This T cell receptor (beta chain) was recorded in a study of cytomegalovirus exposure and HLA in healthy donors. In the study overall: Most genotyped donors, around four fifths of about 360, had Caucasian-associated genetic ancestry.

PCR primers comprised 60 Vbeta and 13 Jbeta primers. The protocol was immunoSEQ multiplex PCR, while the TCRdb copy is restricted to in-frame clones and leaves out a portion. This table has 110,000 to 150,000 clones, approximately 82% appearing once. The CDR3 extends over 11 amino acids. After removal of 3 bases from V and 5 bases from J, the junction contained 1 base not matched to a gene. CDR1 is DFQATT, CDR2 SNEGSKA, per germline (reference sequence). This clonotype was obtained from an older woman in good health and CMV-seropositive. The rearrangement links TRBV20-1 to TRBJ2-7; TRBD2 agrees at 7 bases. The sequencing sample was made of PBMCs. The CDR3 nucleotides are TGCAGTGCTAGTGGGGGGGACGAGCAGTACTTC. Translation gives CSASGGDEQYF.